These T cell receptor beta chains were read from a single sample in a study of cytomegalovirus exposure and HLA in healthy donors. TCRdb keeps only in-frame clones here, not all; method: immunoSEQ multiplex PCR. Here the sample spans under 200,000 clones, roughly two thirds being singletons. Sequencing was carried out using PBMCs. These receptor sequences come from a woman aged 25 to 45 in good health and CMV-seronegative. Each CDR3 is given with its conserved first and last residue. A D gene is named only where the DNA matches it firmly. Rows may omit the clone size; those that give it use once, few, many or a size class.

>TRBV23-1|TRBJ2-3|-|TRBD2
TGCGCCAGCAGCGACCTCGGCGGGAGGGCCTGTAGAGATACGCAGTATTTT
CASSDLGGRACRDTQYF
>TRBV2|TRBJ2-5|-|-
TGTGCCAGCAGTCAACAGGAGGGAGCAGCCCAGTACTTC
CASSQQEGAAQYF
>TRBV2|TRBJ1-3|-|TRBD1
TGTGCCAGCAGTGAAGACAGGGGAGGCATATATTTT
CASSEDRGGIYF
>TRBV6-1|TRBJ2-7|-|-
TGTGCCAGCAGAGGGACTTACTCCTACGAGCAGTACTTC
CASRGTYSYEQYF
>TRBV25-1|TRBJ2-1|-|-
TGTGCCAGCAGAAGTGCAGGGTATGAGCAGTTCTTC
CASRSAGYEQFF
>TRBV10-3|TRBJ1-1|once|-
TGTGCCATCAGCGAAAGACGGGGGGCGGGCACTGAAGCTTTCTTT
CAISERRGAGTEAFF
>TRBV27|TRBJ2-5|few|TRBD2
TGTGCCAGCAGCCGACTAGCAGAAGAGACCCAGTACTTC
CASSRLAEETQYF
>TRBV28|TRBJ2-6|-|TRBD2
TGTGCCAGCAGGACGGGGGGAACTGGGGCCAACGTCCTGACTTTC
CASRTGGTGANVLTF
>TRBV7-2|TRBJ1-1|-|-
TGTGCCAGCAGCTTAGGGGTGGGATTGGAGGTCACTGAAGCTTTCTTT
CASSLGVGLEVTEAFF
>TRBV4-3|TRBJ2-1|-|TRBD2
TGCGCCAGCAGCCAAGTTACCCCGACGGAGCGGGAGAATGAGCAGTTCTTC
CASSQVTPTERENEQFF
>TRBV5-1|TRBJ1-2|few|TRBD1
TGCGCCAGCAGCCCCGGACAGGGGTGGGATGGCTACACCTTC
CASSPGQGWDGYTF
>TRBV19|TRBJ2-7|-|-
TGTGCCAGTAGTTCATTCAACTACGAGCAGTACTTC
CASSSFNYEQYF
>TRBV9|TRBJ1-4|-|TRBD1
TGTGCCAGCAGCGAGACAGGGAGGTATGAAAAACTGTTTTTT
CASSETGRYEKLFF
>TRBV7-2|TRBJ2-7|-|-
TGTGCCAGCAGCTTTAACTACTACGAGCAGTACTTC
CASSFNYYEQYF
>TRBV7-2|TRBJ1-2|-|TRBD1
TGTGCCAGCAGCAGGGGACAGACATATGGCTACACCTTC
CASSRGQTYGYTF
>TRBV19|TRBJ1-5|few|-
TGTGCCAGTAGTATCCCCTTTGCGGGTCAGCCCCAGCATTTT
CASSIPFAGQPQHF
>TRBV19|TRBJ2-2|few|-
TGTGCCAGTAGTATCGGCCAGGGGTCGATCGGGGAGCTGTTTTTT
CASSIGQGSIGELFF
>TRBV19|TRBJ2-5|-|-
TGTGCCAGTAGTCAAAGGGGGGGCGGAGAGACCCAGTACTTC
CASSQRGGGETQYF
>TRBV6-1|TRBJ1-1|-|-
TGTGCCAGCAGTGAAGCCGGGGTACCACCATACACTGAAGCTTTCTTT
CASSEAGVPPYTEAFF
>TRBV7-9|TRBJ2-5|-|TRBD2
TGTGCCAGCAGCTTAGGGGGGGGGACCGAGACCCAGTACTTC
CASSLGGGTETQYF
>TRBV21-1|TRBJ1-3|-|-
TGTGCCAGCAGCAAAGCTTTTGGTGTGAACTGCTCTGGAAACACCATATATTTT
CASSKAFGVNCSGNTIYF
>TRBV4-2|TRBJ1-1|-|-
TGTGCCAGCTCCCTGAGGGAGGGTATGAACACTGAAGCTTTCTTT
CASSLREGMNTEAFF
>TRBV18|TRBJ2-7|-|-
TGTGCCAGCTCACCGTCGCCCGGGTTCGAGCAGTACTTC
CASSPSPGFEQYF
>TRBV19|TRBJ2-7|-|TRBD1
TGTGCCAGTAGCCAACAGGGGGCGAGCTACGAGCAGTACTTC
CASSQQGASYEQYF
>TRBV7-2|TRBJ2-7|-|-
TGTGCCAGCAGCTTGTCAAACTCAGCGAGGGAGCAGTACTTC
CASSLSNSAREQYF